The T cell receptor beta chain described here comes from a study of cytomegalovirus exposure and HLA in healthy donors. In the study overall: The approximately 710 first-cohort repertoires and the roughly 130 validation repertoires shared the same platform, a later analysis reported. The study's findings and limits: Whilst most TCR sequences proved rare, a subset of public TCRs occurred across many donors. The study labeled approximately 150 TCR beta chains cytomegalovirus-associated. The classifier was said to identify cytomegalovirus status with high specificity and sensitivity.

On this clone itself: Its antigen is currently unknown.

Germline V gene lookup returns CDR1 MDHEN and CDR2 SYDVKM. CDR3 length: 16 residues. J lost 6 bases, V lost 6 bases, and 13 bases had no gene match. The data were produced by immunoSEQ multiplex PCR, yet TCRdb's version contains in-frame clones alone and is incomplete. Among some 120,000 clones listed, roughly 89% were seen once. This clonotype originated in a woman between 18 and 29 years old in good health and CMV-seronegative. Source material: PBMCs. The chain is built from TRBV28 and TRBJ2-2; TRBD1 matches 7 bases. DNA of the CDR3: TGTGCCAGCAGCCAGCCGTCCACAGGGGCATCCGGGGAGCTGTTTTTT. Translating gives CASSQPSTGASGELFF.